This T cell receptor (beta chain) was retrieved from a study of a mutant IDH1 vaccine in newly diagnosed glioma. Looking at the study overall: Patients were started on vaccination 4-6 weeks after radiotherapy alone, or with temozolomide cycles. Those enrolled had earlier been treated with radiotherapy, temozolomide, or both, mostly both. Study-wide results and limits: Pseudoprogression seemed unlinked to shifts in top peripheral T cell clonotypes.

Details on this clone: Its antigen is undetermined.

Some clones are missing from TCRdb's copy, which holds only in-frame ones; the method was immunoSEQ multiplex PCR. The data show more than 25,000 clones, more than 75% seen once. Indicated time point: week 35, safety follow-up. A 20-mer mutant IDH1 peptide at 300 ug was injected subcutaneously with topical imiquimod. Astrocytomas found in donors were new, WHO grade 3 or 4, IDH1-mutant and ATRX-lost. V dropped 4 bases and J dropped 0 bases, with 10 bases sitting between them. The CDR3 loop spans 15 amino acids. Germline V gives CDR1 SNHLY, CDR2 FYNNEI. The rearrangement links TRBV2 to TRBJ1-3; TRBD1 is a possible D gene (6 bases). The specimen comprised PBMCs, sampled from a glioma patient whose treatment included an IDH1 peptide vaccine. This TCR derives from a man aged 50 or older with glioma. The CDR3 sequence: CASSATGYSGNTIYF. The DNA of the CDR3 is TGTGCCAGCAGTGCAACAGGGTACTCTGGAAACACCATATATTTT.